The source of this T cell receptor (beta chain) is a study of T cell changes during pregnancy in multiple sclerosis. Germline assignment: CDR1 MRHNA and CDR2 SNTAGT. V lost 0 bases and J lost 6, with 9 bases in between. The CDR3 has 14 amino acids. Profiling relied on immunoSEQ multiplex PCR, and the TCRdb table lists in-frame clones only, not all of them. The table has some 45,000 clones, around 95% seen once. The sequencing used CD8+ T cells from peripheral blood mononuclear cells, collected in the first trimester of pregnancy. The V and J genes are TRBV6-4 and TRBJ2-1; tentatively, D is TRBD2 (5 bases). The receptor's source is a female donor with multiple sclerosis, enrolled in a pregnancy study. This CDR3 is CASSDSNEGNEQFF. CDR3 DNA sequence: TGTGCCAGCAGTGACTCGAATGAGGGCAATGAGCAGTTCTTC.